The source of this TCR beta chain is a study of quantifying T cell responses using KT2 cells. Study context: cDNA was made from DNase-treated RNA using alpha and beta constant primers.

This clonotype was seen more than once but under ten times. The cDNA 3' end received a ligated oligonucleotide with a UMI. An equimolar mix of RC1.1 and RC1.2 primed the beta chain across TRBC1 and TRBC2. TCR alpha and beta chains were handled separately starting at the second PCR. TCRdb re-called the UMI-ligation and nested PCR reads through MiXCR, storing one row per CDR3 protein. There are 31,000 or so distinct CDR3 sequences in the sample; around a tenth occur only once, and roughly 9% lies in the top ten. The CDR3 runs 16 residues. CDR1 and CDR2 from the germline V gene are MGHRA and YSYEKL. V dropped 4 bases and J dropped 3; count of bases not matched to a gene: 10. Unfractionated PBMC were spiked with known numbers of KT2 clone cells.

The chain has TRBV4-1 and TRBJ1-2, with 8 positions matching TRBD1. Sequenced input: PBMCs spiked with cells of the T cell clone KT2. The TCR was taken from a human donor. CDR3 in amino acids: CASSPLLQGAYYGYTF. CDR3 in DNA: TGCGCCAGCAGCCCCCTACTCCAGGGGGCGTACTATGGCTACACCTTC.